The 7 T cell receptor beta chains in this list originate from one sample, sequenced in a study of T cells in Graves' hyperthyroidism and ophthalmopathy. There were TCR beta CDR3 regions amplified from RNA transcripts. During a first-round RT-PCR of the TCR CDR3, the HTBI primer set was used. TCRdb analysed the multiplex PCR reads with MiXCR anew, one entry per CDR3 protein. The data show about 400,000 distinct CDR3 sequences, just under 15% seen once. Sequencing input: blood. The receptors derive from a woman in her 30s with Graves' hyperthyroidism.

This clonotype was counted only a few times. This rearrangement joins TRBV25-1 to TRBJ2-6; TRBD2 might be the D (5 bases). V lost 8 bases, J lost 0 bases, and 8 bases lay in between. The CDR3 covers 14 residues. Germline V lookup: CDR1 MGHDK, CDR2 SYGVNS. CDR3 DNA sequence: TGTGCCAGCCGGGGAGACTCTGGGGCCAACGTCCTGACTTTC. Translation: CASRGDSGANVLTF. Full variable domain (rest looked up from reference TRBV25-1 and TRBJ2-6): EADIYQTPRYLVIGTGKKITLECSQTMGHDKMYWYQQDPGMELHLIHYSYGVNSTEKGDLSSESTVSRIRTEHFPLTLESARPSHTSQYLCASRGDSGANVLTFGAGSRLTVL.

This clonotype was counted many times. The rearrangement links TRBV2 to TRBJ2-3; weak D call: TRBD1 (5 bases). The CDR3 extends over 14 amino acids. V was cut by 5 bases and J by 0 bases, with 9 bases left in between. Germline V lookup: CDR1 SNHLY, CDR2 FYNNEI. The CDR3 DNA sequence: TGTGCCAGCAGTCGGACACAAAGCACAGATACGCAGTATTTT. As protein: CASSRTQSTDTQYF.

This clonotype was seen once. The V and J genes are TRBV15 and TRBJ2-3, with 9 bases that match TRBD2. CDR3 size: 15 residues. The germline V gene encodes CDR1 LNHNV and CDR2 YYDKDF (reference sequence). V trimming: 1 base; J trimming: 3 bases; junction bases outside the gene matches: 2. The CDR3 spells CATSRGLADTDTQYF. The DNA for the CDR3 is TGTGCCACCAGCAGAGGACTAGCGGATACAGATACGCAGTATTTT.

DNA of the CDR3: TGTGCCATCAGTCCAAGTTCCGATACGCAGTATTTT. This sequence encodes CAISPSSDTQYF. The chain is built from TRBV10-3 and TRBJ2-3; D ambiguous. Germline-derived CDR1 and CDR2 are ENHRY and SYGVKD. Trimming left V 5 bases short and J 6 bases short, with 9 bases between. CDR3 size: 12 residues.

The V gene is TRBV28, the J gene TRBJ2-7; 9 nucleotides agree with TRBD1. Germline trimming cut 5 bases from V and 2 bases from J; bases unmatched to any gene: 16. From germline, CDR1 is MDHEN and CDR2 SYDVKM. The CDR3 consists of 18 residues. The CDR3 coding sequence is TGTGCCAGCAGTCCAATAGGGACAGGGACGGGAAAACCCTACGAGCAGTACTTC. Its protein is CASSPIGTGTGKPYEQYF. The full variable domain, with the rest looked up from reference TRBV28 and TRBJ2-7, is DVKVTQSSRYLVKRTGEKVFLECVQDMDHENMFWYRQDPGLGLRLIYFSYDVKMKEKGDIPEGYSVSREKKERFSLILESASTNQTSMYLCASSPIGTGTGKPYEQYFGPGTRLTVT.

Ten or more counts support this clonotype. The rearrangement links TRBV6-1 to TRBJ1-1; no clear D gene. The CDR3 loop spans 14 amino acids. CDR1 and CDR2 from the germline V gene are MNHNS and SASEGT. V dropped 2 bases and J dropped 4 bases, with 11 bases sitting between them. CDR3 DNA: TGTGCCAGCAGTGAATTTAGAGGGAGCACTGAAGCTTTCTTT. This translates into CASSEFRGSTEAFF.

A remark on this clonotype: A read error may be the cause here, since a much bigger clone is one base away. The chain recombines TRBV27 with TRBJ1-4; D is unresolved. Germline-derived CDR1 and CDR2 are MNHEY and SMNVEV (reference sequence). There are 15 residues in the CDR3. CDR3 sequence: CVSSPTDSGREKLFF. The CDR3 region has the DNA TGTGTCAGCAGTCCTACCGACTCGGGTCGGGAAAAACTGTTTTTT.